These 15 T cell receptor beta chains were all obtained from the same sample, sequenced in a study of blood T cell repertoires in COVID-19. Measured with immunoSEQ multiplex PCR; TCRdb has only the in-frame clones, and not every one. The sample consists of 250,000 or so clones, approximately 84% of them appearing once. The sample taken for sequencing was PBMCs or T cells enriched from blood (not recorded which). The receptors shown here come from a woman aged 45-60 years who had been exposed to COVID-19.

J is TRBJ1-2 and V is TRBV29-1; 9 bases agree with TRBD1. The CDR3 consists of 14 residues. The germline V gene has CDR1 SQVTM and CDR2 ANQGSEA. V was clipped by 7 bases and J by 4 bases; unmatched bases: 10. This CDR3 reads CSGDTGGQGYGYTF. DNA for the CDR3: TGCAGCGGTGACACAGGGGGCCAAGGCTATGGCTACACCTTC.

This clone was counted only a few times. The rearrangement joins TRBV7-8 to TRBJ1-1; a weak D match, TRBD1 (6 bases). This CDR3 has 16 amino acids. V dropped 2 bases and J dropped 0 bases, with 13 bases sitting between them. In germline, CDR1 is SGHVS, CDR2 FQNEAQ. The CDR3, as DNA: TGTGCCAGCAGCTTAATCAGGGGCCACATGAACACTGAAGCTTTCTTT. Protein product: CASSLIRGHMNTEAFF. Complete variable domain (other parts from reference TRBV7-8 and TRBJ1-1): GAGVSQSPRYKVAKRGQDVALRCDPISGHVSLFWYQQALGQGPEFLTYFQNEAQLDKSGLPSDRFFAERPEGSVSTLKIQRTQQEDSAVYLCASSLIRGHMNTEAFFGQGTRLTVV.

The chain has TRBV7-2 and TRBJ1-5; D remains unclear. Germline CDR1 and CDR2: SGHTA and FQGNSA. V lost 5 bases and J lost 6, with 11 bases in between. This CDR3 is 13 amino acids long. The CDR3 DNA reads TGTGCCAGCAGCCCGCAGCGGCTTCAGCCCCAGCATTTT. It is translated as CASSPQRLQPQHF.

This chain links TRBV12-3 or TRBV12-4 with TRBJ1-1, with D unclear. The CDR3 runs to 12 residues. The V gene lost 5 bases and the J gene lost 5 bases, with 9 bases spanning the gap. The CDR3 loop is CASSPGDTEAFF. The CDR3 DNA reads TGTGCCAGCAGTCCGGGAGATACTGAAGCTTTCTTT.

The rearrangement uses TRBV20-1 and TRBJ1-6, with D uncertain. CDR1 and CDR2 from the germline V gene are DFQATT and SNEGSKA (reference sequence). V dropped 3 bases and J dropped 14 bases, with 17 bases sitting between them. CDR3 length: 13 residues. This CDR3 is CSASREGDRTLHF. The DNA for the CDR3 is TGCAGTGCTAGTAGGGAGGGAGATCGGACCCTCCACTTT.

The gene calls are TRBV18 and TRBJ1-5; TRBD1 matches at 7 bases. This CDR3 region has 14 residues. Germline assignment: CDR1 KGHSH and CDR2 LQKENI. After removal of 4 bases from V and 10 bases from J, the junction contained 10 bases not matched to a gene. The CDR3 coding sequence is TGTGCCAGCTCACGTGACAGGGAAAGGGAACCCCAGCATTTT. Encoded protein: CASSRDREREPQHF.

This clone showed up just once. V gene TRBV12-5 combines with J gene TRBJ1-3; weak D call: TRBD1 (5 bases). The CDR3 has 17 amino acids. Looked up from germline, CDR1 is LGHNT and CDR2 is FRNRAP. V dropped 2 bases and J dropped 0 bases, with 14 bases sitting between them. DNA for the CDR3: TGTGCTAGTGGTTTGTGGGGGGGTATTCTCTCTGGAAACACCATATATTTT. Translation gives CASGLWGGILSGNTIYF. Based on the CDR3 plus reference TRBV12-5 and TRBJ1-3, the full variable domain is DARVTQTPRHKVTEMGQEVTMRCQPILGHNTVFWYRQTMMQGLELLAYFRNRAPLDDSGMPKDRFSAEMPDATLATLKIQPSEPRDSAVYFCASGLWGGILSGNTIYFGEGSWLTVV.

The CDR3 DNA reads as TGTGCCAGCAGTCTCCTAGCGGGCACAGATACGCAGTATTTT. This encodes CASSLLAGTDTQYF. The chain links TRBV19 to TRBJ2-3, with TRBD2 matching over 7 bases. CDR1 is LNHDA and CDR2 is SQIVND in the germline V gene (reference sequence). Trimming took 9 bases from V and 1 from J; bases not matched to a gene: 7. The CDR3 is 14 amino acids.

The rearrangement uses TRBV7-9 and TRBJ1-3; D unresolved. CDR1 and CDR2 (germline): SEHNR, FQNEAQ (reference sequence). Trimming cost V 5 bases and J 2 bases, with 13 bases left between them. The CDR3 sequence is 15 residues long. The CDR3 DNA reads TGTGCCAGCAGCCCAAGTCGGTCCCCTGGAAACACCATATATTTT. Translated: CASSPSRSPGNTIYF.

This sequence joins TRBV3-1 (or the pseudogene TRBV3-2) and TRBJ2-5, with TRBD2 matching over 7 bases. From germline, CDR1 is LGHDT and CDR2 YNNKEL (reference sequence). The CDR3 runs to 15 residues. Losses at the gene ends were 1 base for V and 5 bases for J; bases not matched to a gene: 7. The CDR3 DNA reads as TGTGCCAGCAGCCAAGGGGGACTACCCATTGAGACCCAGTACTTC. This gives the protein CASSQGGLPIETQYF.

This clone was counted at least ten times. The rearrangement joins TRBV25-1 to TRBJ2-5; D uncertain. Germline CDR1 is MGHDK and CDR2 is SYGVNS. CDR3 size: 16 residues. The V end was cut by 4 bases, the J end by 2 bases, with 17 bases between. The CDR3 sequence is CASSGMNNRRQETQYF. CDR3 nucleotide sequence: TGTGCCAGCAGTGGGATGAACAACCGGAGACAAGAGACCCAGTACTTC.

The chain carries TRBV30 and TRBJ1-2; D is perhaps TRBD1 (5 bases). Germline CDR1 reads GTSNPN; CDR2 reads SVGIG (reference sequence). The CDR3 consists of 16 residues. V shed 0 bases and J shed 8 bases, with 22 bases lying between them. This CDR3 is CAWSVIGTSEGLGYTF. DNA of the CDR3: TGTGCCTGGAGTGTAATAGGGACGTCGGAGGGCCTGGGCTACACCTTC.

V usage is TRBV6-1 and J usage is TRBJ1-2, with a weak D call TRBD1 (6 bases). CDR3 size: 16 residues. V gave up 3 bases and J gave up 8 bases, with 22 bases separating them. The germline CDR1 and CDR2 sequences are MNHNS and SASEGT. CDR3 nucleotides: TGTGCCAGCAGTGAGGTCCCTACTGGCAGGGGCGAGGGCTACACCTTC. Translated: CASSEVPTGRGEGYTF.

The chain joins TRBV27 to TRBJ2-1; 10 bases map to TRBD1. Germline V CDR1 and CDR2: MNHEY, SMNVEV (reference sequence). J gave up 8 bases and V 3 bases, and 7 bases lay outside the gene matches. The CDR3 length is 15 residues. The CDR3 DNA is TGTGCCAGCAGTTTTCAGGACAGGGGGTTTGATGAGCAGTTCTTC. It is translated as CASSFQDRGFDEQFF.

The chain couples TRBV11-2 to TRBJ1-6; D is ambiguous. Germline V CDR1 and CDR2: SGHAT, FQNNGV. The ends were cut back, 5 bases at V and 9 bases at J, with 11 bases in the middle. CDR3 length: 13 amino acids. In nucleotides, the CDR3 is TGTGCCAGCAGCCCAGCGGTGGGTTCACCCCTCCACTTT. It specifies CASSPAVGSPLHF.